The sequence of this T cell receptor (beta chain) was determined in a study of graft-versus-host responses after intestinal transplantation (dated by TCRdb to the early 2020s). Some background on the complete study: The transplants that recipients got were multivisceral, liver-intestinal, or isolated intestinal. After intestinal transplantation, graft-versus-host and host-versus-graft alloreactive T cell clones in the graft, circulation and bone marrow were tracked using bulk TCR-beta CDR3 sequencing. The cohort enrolled about two dozen intestinal transplant recipients, one of whom was a retransplant, and 3 patients without pretransplant specimens were excluded. Every recipient was given anti-thymocyte globulin induction, followed by about 3 years of maintenance tacrolimus and steroids. Alloreactive clones were identified by sequencing pre-transplant mixed lymphocyte reaction products and comparing these products with unstimulated pre-transplant donor and recipient T cells. A peak of at least 4% donor T cells among recipient peripheral blood mononuclear cells was the definition used for donor T cell macrochimerism. Rather than being sequenced by the commercial service, samples from a few later patients were sequenced in-house on an Illumina MiSeq and processed with MiXCR. What the work shows at the level of the full study, not this receptor alone: Early after transplant, peak levels of circulating GvH clones were found to be associated with declines in HvG clones. GvH clones were found in recipient bone marrow, and some of the GvH clones appeared earlier in ileal mucosa or blood, which is consistent with an intestinal mucosal origin. In the allografts of patients with donor T cell macrochimerism, GvH to HvG T cell clonal ratios were high. The relatively low number and heterogeneity of intestinal transplant patients limited the conclusions.

The library came from the immunoSEQ multiplex PCR assay. In most patients, genomic DNA was isolated using the Qiagen DNeasy Blood and Tissue Kit and sent frozen to Adaptive Biotechnologies for TCR sequencing. High-throughput TCR-beta CDR3 sequencing of genomic DNA from most patients was performed by Adaptive Biotechnologies. Under the source paper's analysis protocol: Adaptive's ImmunoSEQ software was the source of the TCR sequencing data for 18 patients, while three other patients were processed with MiXCR and VDJtools. To correct CD4 versus CD8 sorting errors, sequences present in both subsets at a frequency ratio below 5:1 were removed. CDR3 nucleotide sequences shared between donor and recipient were removed because their origin could not be assigned. To be classed as alloreactive, a clone needed at least 2-fold expansion over unstimulated cells and a minimum CFSE-low frequency of 0.002% (template counts) or 0.001% (read counts). Mappable clones were those detected in sequenced pre-transplant spleen, lymph node, or MLR CFSE-low populations of the donor or recipient. Cumulative frequency of alloreactive clones was calculated as a percentage of all sequences weighted by copy number. TCRdb re-hosts the immuneACCESS table, in-frame sequences only. Its copies lack some clones; in the studies checked, an unresolved V gene accounts for under half of them, and the cause for the rest is not known. The V and J calls and the clone size are those of that table, but D and trimming were determined from the DNA. The sample has approximately 89,000 clones on record, 85% to 95% of them singletons. The top ten clonotypes cover approximately 1% of the sample.

Turning to this clone: Its antigen is unknown. No per-base quality is available; no much larger clone lies one base away.

Read against the paper, the sample's time point label means: cells obtained before transplantation from donor or recipient. CD3+CD4+ and CD3+CD8+ populations were FACS-sorted from unstimulated pre-transplant donor and recipient cells taken from spleen or lymph nodes. The specimen was unstimulated CD8+ T cells sorted from spleen or lymph node cells, collected before transplant. The clonotype comes from a human donor who was the organ donor for an intestinal transplant.

For the CDR3, the sequence is CASSLVPQGFNYGYTF. The nucleotide sequence reads as follows: TGTGCCAGCAGCTTAGTCCCCCAGGGGTTTAACTATGGCTACACCTTC. The chain couples TRBV7-9 to TRBJ1-2, with TRBD1 tentatively as D gene (6 bases match). Trimming costs V 1 base and J 1 base, and their ends lie 13 bases apart. From the germline V gene (reference sequence), CDR1 is SEHNR and CDR2 is FQNEAQ. The CDR3 numbers 16 residues from cysteine through phenylalanine. Only CDR3 DNA is held: 48 bases, read in frame from base 1.